This T cell receptor beta chain came from a study of blood T cells in healthy people across ages. Alongside a J-beta primer mix, a sample-barcoded 5' primer served in a second PCR lasting 7 to 11 cycles. Every cDNA was tagged by a template-switch adaptor with 12 random nucleotides. MiXCR, applied by TCRdb to the 5' RACE reads, yields one record per CDR3 protein. The repertoire holds more than 650,000 distinct CDR3 sequences, with about a quarter as singletons. Germline CDR1 and CDR2: KGHSH and LQKENI. Trimming pared 2 bases from V and 7 bases from J, leaving 15 bases between. This CDR3 has 15 residues. Separately, the same data were catalogued under a study of T cells of mothers and their children.

The source material was blood. The chain uses TRBV18 and TRBJ2-1; weak D call: TRBD1 (6 bases). The clonotype comes from a boy younger than 18 in good health. CDR3 coding DNA: TGTGCCAGCTCACCAGGGGCAGGGGCCGGGAATGAGCAGTTCTTC. Residues: CASSPGAGAGNEQFF.